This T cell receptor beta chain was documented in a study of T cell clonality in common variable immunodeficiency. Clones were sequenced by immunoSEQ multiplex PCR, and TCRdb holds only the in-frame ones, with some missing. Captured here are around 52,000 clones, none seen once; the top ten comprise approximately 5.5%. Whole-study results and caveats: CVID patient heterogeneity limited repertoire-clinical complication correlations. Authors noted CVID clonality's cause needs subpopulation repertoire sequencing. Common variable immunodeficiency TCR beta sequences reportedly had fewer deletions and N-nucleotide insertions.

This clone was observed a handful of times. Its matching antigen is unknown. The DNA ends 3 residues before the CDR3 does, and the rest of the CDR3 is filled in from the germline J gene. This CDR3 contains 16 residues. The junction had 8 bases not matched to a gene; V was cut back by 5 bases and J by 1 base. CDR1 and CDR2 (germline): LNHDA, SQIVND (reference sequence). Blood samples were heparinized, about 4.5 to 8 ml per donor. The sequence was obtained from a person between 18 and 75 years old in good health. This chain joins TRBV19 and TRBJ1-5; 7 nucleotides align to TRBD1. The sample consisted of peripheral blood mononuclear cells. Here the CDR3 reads CASSVNRGQSNQPQHF. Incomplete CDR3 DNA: TGTGCCAGTAGTGTAAACCGGGGACAGAGCAATCAGCCC.